There are a few counts of the clone carrying this T cell receptor beta chain. Some clones are missing from TCRdb's copy, which holds only in-frame ones; the method was immunoSEQ multiplex PCR. Altogether some 240,000 clones are present, approximately 81% being singletons, with the ten largest covering under 7%. Participants were aged about 18 to 100 years from about 25 US areas. This sample is drawn from a study of blood T cell repertoires in COVID-19. About the study: The United States, Italy and Spain were the sources of the acute and convalescent COVID-19 samples. Sample material is recorded as cDNA or gDNA derived from T cells, B-cell-depleted T cells, or PBMCs.

Sequencing used PBMCs or T cells enriched from blood (not recorded which). This clonotype was obtained from a woman aged 50 to 65 who had been exposed to COVID-19.

CDR3 in amino acids: CASSQYSDRAEEQYF. CDR3 coding DNA: TGTGCCAGCAGTCAATACTCGGACAGGGCGGAAGAGCAGTACTTC. This sequence joins TRBV11-2 and TRBJ2-7; TRBD1 aligns across 8 bases. The CDR3 has 15 residues. The germline V gene encodes CDR1 SGHAT and CDR2 FQNNGV. The V segment lost 6 bases and the J segment 7 bases; nucleotides outside the gene matches: 14.